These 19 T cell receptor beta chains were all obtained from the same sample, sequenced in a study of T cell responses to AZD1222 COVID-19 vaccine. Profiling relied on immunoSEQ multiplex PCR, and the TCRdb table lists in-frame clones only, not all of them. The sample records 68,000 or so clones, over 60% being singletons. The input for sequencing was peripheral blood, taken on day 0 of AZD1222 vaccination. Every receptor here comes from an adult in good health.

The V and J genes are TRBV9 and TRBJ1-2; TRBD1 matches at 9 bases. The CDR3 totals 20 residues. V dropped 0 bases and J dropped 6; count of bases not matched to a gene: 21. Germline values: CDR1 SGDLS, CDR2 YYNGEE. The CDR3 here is CASSVGRVPNRGLARNGYTF. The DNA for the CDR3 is TGTGCCAGCAGCGTAGGGAGGGTACCAAACAGGGGGCTGGCGAGGAATGGCTACACCTTC. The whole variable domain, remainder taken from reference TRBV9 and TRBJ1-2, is DSGVTQTPKHLITATGQRVTLRCSPRSGDLSVYWYQQSLDQGLQFLIQYYNGEERAKGNILERFSAQQFPDLHSELNLSSLELGDSALYFCASSVGRVPNRGLARNGYTFGSGTRLTVV.

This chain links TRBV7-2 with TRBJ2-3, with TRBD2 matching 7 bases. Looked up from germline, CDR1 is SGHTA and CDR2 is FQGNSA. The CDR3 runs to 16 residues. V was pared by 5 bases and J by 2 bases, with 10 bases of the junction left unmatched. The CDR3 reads CASSPRGAGSTDTQYF. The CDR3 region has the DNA TGTGCCAGCAGCCCCCGGGGAGCGGGATCCACAGATACGCAGTATTTT.

Here the CDR3 DNA reads TGTGCCACCACCAACTACGAGCAGTACTTC. Protein: CATTNYEQYF. J is TRBJ2-7 and V is TRBV6-5, with unresolved D. This CDR3 comprises 10 residues. Germline V gene data show CDR1 as MNHEY and CDR2 as SVGAGI. V was pared by 10 bases and J by 3 bases, with 7 bases between.

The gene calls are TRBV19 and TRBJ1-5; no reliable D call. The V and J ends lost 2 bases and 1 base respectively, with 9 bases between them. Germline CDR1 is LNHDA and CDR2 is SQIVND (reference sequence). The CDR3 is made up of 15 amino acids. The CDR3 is CASSIYYQSNQPQHF. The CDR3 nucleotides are TGTGCCAGTAGTATATACTACCAAAGCAATCAGCCCCAGCATTTT.

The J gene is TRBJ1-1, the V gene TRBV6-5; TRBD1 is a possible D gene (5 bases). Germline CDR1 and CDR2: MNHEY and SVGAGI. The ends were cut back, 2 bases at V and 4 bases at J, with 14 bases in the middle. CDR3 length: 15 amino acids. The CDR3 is CASSYGGVAFTEAFF. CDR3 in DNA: TGTGCCAGCAGTTACGGGGGGGTGGCATTCACTGAAGCTTTCTTT.

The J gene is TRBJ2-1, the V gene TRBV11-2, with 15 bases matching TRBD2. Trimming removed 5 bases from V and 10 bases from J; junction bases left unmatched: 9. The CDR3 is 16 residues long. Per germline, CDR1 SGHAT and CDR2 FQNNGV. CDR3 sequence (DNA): TGTGCCAGCAGCCCGGGACTAGCGGGGGGTCGTCGCGAGCAGTTCTTC. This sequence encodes CASSPGLAGGRREQFF.

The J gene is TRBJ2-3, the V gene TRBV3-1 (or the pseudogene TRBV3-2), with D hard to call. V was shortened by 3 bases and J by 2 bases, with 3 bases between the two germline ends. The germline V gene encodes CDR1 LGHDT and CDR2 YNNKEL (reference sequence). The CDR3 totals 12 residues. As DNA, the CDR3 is TGTGCCAGCAGCCATTTCACAGATACGCAGTATTTT. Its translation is CASSHFTDTQYF.

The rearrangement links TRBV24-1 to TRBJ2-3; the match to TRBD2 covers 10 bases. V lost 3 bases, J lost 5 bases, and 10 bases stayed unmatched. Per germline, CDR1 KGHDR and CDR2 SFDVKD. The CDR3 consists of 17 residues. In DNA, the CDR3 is TGTGCCACCAGTGATGGGCTAGCGGGGGACCTCAAAGATACGCAGTATTTT. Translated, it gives CATSDGLAGDLKDTQYF.

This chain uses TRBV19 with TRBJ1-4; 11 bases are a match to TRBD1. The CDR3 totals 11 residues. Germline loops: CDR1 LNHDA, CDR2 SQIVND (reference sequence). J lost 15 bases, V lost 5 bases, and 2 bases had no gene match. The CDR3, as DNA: TGTGCCAGTAGTCGGGGACAGGGGGTGTTTTTT. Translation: CASSRGQGVFF.

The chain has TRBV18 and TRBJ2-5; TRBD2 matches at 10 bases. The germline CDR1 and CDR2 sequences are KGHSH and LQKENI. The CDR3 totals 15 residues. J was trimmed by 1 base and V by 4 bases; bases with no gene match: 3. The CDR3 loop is CASSQRTSGQETQYF. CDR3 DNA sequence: TGTGCCAGCTCACAACGGACTAGCGGCCAAGAGACCCAGTACTTC.

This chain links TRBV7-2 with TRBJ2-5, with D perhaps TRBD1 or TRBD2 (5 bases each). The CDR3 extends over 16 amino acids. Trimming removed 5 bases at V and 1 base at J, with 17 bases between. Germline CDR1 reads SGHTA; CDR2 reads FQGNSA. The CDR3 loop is CASSDRLWGTQETQYF. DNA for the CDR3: TGTGCCAGCAGCGATAGACTATGGGGCACCCAAGAGACCCAGTACTTC.

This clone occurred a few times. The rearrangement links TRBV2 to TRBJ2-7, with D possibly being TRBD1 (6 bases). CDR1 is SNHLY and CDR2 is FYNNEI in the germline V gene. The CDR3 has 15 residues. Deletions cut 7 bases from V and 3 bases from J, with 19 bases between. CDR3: CASKTAGGTFYEQYF. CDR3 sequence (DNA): TGTGCCAGCAAAACGGCTGGGGGCACCTTCTACGAGCAGTACTTC. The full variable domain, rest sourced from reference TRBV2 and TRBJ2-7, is EPEVTQTPSHQVTQMGQEVILRCVPISNHLYFYWYRQILGQKVEFLVSFYNNEISEKSEIFDDQFSVERPDGSNFTLKIRSTKLEDSAMYFCASKTAGGTFYEQYFGPGTRLTVT.

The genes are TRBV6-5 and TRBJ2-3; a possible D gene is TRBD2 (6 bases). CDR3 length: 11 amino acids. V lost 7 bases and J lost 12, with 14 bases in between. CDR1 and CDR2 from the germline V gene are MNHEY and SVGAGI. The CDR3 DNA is TGTGCCAGCACCAAACTGGGACTTCAGTATTTT. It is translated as CASTKLGLQYF.

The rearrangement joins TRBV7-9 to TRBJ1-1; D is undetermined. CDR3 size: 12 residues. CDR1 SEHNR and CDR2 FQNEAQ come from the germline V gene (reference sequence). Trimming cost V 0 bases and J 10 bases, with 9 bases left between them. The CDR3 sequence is CASSLAGGIAFF. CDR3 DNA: TGTGCCAGCAGCTTAGCGGGAGGGATAGCTTTCTTT.

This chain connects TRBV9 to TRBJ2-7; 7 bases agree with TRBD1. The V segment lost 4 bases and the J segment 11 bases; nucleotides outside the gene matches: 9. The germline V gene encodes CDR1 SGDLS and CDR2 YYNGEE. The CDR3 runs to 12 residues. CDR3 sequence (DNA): TGTGCCAGCAGCAAACAACCGGGACAGAAGTACTTC. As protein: CASSKQPGQKYF. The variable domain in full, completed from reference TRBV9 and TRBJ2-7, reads DSGVTQTPKHLITATGQRVTLRCSPRSGDLSVYWYQQSLDQGLQFLIQYYNGEERAKGNILERFSAQQFPDLHSELNLSSLELGDSALYFCASSKQPGQKYFGPGTRLTVT.

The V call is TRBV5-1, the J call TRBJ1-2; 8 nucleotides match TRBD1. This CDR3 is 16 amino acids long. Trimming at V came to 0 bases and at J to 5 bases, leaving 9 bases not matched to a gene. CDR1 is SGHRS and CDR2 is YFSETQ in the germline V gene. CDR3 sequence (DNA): TGCGCCAGCAGCTTGGGGAGGTTGCAGGGGGCGTATGGCTACACCTTC. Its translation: CASSLGRLQGAYGYTF.

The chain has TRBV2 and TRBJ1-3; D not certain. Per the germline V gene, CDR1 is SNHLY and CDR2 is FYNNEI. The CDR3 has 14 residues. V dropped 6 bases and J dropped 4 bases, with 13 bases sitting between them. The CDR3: CASSEDSLGNTIYF. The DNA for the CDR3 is TGTGCCAGCAGCGAGGACTCTTTGGGAAACACCATATATTTT.

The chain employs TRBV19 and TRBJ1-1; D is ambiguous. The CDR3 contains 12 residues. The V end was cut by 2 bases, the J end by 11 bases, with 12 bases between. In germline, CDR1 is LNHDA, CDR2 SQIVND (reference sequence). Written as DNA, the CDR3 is TGTGCCAGTAGTATACGGACCCAGGCGGCTTTCTTT. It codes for CASSIRTQAAFF.

DNA for the CDR3: TGTGCCAGCAGCTTTTCGGGACAGGGGGCTCGCGACACTGAAGCTTTCTTT. Encoded protein: CASSFSGQGARDTEAFF. This chain uses TRBV13 with TRBJ1-1; TRBD1 matches at 12 bases. This CDR3 has 17 amino acids. V shed 3 bases, J shed 3 bases, and the junction held 8 bases outside the gene matches. Per germline, CDR1 PRHDT and CDR2 FYEKMQ (reference sequence).